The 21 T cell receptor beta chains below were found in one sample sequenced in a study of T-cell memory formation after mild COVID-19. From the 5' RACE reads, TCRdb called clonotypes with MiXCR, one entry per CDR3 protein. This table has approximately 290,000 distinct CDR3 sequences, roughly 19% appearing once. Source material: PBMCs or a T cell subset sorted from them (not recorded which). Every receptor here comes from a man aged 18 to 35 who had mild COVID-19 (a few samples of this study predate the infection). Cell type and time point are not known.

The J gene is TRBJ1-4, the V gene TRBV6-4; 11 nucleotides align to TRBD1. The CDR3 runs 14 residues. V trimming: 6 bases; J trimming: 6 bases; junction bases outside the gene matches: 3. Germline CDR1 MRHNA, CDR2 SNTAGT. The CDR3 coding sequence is TGTGCCAGCAGACAGGGACAGGGGGATGAAAAACTGTTTTTT. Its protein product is CASRQGQGDEKLFF.

CDR3 sequence reads: CASSPDGGGYGNIQYF. CDR3 sequence (DNA): TGTGCCAGCTCACCAGACGGAGGGGGATATGGAAACATTCAGTACTTC. V gene TRBV18 combines with J gene TRBJ2-4; D may match TRBD1 or TRBD2 (6 bases each). Trimming removed 2 bases at V and 6 bases at J, with 17 bases between. The CDR3 totals 16 residues. Germline V gene sequence: CDR1 KGHSH, CDR2 LQKENI.

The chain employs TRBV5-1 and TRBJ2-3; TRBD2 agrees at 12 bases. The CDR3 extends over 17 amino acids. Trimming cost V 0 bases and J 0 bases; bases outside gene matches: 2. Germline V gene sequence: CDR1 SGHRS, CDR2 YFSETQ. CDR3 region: CASSLAGLAGSTDTQYF. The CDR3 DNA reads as TGCGCCAGCAGCTTGGCCGGACTAGCGGGGAGCACAGATACGCAGTATTTT.

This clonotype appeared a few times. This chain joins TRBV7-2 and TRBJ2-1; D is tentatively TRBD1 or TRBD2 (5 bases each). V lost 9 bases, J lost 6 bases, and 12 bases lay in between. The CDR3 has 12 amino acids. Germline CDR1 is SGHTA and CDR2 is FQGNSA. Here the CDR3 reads CASRDPSNEQFF. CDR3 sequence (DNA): TGTGCCAGTCGGGACCCTTCCAATGAGCAGTTCTTC. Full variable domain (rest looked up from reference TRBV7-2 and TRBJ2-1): GAGVSQSPSNKVTEKGKDVELRCDPISGHTALYWYRQSLGQGLEFLIYFQGNSAPDKSGLPSDRFSAERTGGSVSTLTIQRTQQEDSAVYLCASRDPSNEQFFGPGTRLTVL.

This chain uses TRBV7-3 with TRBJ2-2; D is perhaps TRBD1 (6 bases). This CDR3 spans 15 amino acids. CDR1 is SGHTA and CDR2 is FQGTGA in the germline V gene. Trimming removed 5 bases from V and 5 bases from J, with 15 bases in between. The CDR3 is CASSPQGSGTGELFF. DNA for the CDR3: TGTGCCAGCAGCCCCCAGGGGAGTGGGACCGGGGAGCTGTTTTTT.

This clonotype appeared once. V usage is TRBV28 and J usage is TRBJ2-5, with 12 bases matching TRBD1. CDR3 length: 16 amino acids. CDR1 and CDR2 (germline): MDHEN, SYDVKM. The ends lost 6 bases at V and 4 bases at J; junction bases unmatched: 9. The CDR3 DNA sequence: TGTGCCAGCAGCCACCGGGACAGGGGGCTCGTAGAGACCCAGTACTTC. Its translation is CASSHRDRGLVETQYF.

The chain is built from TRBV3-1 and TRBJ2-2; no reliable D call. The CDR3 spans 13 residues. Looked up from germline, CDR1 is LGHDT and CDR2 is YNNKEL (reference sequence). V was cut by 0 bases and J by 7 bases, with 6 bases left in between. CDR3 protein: CASSQDWGGELFF. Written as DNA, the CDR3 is TGTGCCAGCAGCCAAGACTGGGGCGGGGAGCTGTTTTTT.

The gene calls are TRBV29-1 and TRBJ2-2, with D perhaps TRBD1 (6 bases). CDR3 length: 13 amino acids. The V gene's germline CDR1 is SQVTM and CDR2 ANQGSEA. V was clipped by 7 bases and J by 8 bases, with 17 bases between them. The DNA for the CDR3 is TGCAGCGGTACAGGACAGTTTAGGGGGGAGCTGTTTTTT. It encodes CSGTGQFRGELFF.

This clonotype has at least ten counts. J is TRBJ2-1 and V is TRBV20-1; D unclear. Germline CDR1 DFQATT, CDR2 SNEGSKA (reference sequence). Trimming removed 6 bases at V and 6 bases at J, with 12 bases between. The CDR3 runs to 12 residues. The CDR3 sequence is CSADRRLNEQFF. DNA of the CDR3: TGCAGTGCGGACCGACGGCTCAATGAGCAGTTCTTC.

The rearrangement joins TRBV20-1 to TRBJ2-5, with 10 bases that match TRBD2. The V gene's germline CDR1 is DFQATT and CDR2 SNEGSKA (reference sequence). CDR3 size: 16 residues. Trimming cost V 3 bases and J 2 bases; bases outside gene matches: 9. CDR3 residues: CSARRLAGADQETQYF. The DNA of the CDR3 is TGCAGTGCTAGGCGGCTAGCGGGGGCCGATCAAGAGACCCAGTACTTC.

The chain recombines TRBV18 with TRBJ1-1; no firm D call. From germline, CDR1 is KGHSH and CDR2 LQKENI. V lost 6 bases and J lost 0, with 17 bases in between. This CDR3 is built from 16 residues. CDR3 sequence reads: CASSVIIGRLNTEAFF. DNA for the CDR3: TGTGCCAGCTCGGTCATTATCGGACGGCTGAACACTGAAGCTTTCTTT.

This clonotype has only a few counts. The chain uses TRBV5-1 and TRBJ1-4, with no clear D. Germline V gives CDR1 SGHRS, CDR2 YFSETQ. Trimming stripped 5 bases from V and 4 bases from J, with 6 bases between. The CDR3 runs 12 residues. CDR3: CASRWDNEKLFF. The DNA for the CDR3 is TGCGCCAGCAGATGGGATAATGAAAAACTGTTTTTT.

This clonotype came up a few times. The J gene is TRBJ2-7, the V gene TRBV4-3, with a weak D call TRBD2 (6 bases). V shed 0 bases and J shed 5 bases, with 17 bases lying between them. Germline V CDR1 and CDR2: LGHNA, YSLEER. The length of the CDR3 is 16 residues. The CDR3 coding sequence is TGCGCCAGCAGCCAAGATTTTGGAGGGGCTTTAGACGAGCAGTACTTC. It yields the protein CASSQDFGGALDEQYF.

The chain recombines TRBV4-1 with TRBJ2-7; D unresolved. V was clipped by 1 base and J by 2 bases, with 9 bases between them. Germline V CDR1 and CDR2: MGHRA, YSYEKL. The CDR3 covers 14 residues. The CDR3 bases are TGCGCCAGCAGCCAAGTGTCCCTAACCTACGAGCAGTACTTC. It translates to CASSQVSLTYEQYF.

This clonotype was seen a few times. CDR3 nucleotides: TGCGCCAGCAGCACCACATTAGGGGCAGACAATGAGCAGTTCTTC. Its protein product is CASSTTLGADNEQFF. The J gene is TRBJ2-1, the V gene TRBV5-1; weak D call: TRBD1 (5 bases). The CDR3 is made up of 15 amino acids. Germline values: CDR1 SGHRS, CDR2 YFSETQ. Trimming pared 4 bases from V and 5 bases from J, leaving 16 bases between.

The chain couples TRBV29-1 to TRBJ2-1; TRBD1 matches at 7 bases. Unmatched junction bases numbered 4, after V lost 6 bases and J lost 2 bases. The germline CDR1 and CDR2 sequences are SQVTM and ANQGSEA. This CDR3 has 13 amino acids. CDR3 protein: CSVDRATYNEQFF. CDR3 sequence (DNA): TGCAGCGTAGACAGGGCAACCTACAATGAGCAGTTCTTC.

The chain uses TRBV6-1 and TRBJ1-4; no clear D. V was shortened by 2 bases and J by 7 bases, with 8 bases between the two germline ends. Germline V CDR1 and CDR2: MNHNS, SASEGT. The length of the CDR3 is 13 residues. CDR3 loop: CASSERRGEKLFF. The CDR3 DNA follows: TGTGCCAGCAGTGAAAGGCGGGGTGAAAAACTGTTTTTT.

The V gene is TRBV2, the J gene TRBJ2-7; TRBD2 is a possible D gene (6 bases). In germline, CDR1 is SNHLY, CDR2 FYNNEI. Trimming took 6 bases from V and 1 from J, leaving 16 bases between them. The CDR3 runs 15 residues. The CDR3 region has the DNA TGTGCCAGCAGGGTGGGCCCCCGGGGGTCCTACGAGCAGTACTTC. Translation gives CASRVGPRGSYEQYF.

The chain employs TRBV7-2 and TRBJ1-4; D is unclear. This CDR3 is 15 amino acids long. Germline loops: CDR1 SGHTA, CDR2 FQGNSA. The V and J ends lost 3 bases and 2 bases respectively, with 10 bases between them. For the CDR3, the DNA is TGTGCCAGCAGCTTTCATGCGGGGACTAATGAAAAACTGTTTTTT. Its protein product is CASSFHAGTNEKLFF.

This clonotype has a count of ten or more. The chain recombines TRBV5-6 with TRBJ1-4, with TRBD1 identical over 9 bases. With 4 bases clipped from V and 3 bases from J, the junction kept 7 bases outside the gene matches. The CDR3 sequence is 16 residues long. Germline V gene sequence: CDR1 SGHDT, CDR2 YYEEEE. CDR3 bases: TGTGCCAGCAGCCTACTACAGGGGGCAGCTAATGAAAAACTGTTTTTT. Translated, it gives CASSLLQGAANEKLFF.

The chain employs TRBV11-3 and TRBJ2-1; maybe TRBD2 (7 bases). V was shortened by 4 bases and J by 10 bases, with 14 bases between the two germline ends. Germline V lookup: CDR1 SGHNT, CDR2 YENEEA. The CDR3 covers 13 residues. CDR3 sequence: CASSSRGRKEQFF. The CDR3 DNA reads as TGTGCCAGCAGCTCGCGGGGGCGCAAGGAGCAGTTCTTC.